The entry that follows covers one TCR beta chain sequence. V gave up 4 bases and J gave up 1 base, with 8 bases separating them. CDR3 length equals 14 residues. The germline gives CDR1 SNHLY, CDR2 FYNNEI. This record belongs to a study of blood T cell repertoires in COVID-19. The wider study: Sources were T cells, B-cell-depleted T cells, or PBMCs; the material itself was cDNA or gDNA.

As originally analysed: Reference gene primer amplification gave estimated nucleated cell counts. Clones were read by immunoSEQ multiplex PCR, and TCRdb kept only the in-frame ones, dropping some. The V and J calls and clone size were taken over from that table, and D and trimming were inferred from the DNA. The repertoire holds 300,000 to 500,000 clones, with approximately 88% as singletons. The sequencing sample was made of PBMCs or T cells enriched from blood (not recorded which). J is TRBJ1-5 and V is TRBV2, with D maybe TRBD1 (6 bases). This TCR was recovered from a woman aged 25 to 39 with acute COVID-19. CDR3 bases: TGTGCCAGCAGTGGTAGGGGGAGCAATCAGCCCCAGCATTTT. Amino acids: CASSGRGSNQPQHF. The full variable domain, with the rest looked up from reference TRBV2 and TRBJ1-5, is EPEVTQTPSHQVTQMGQEVILRCVPISNHLYFYWYRQILGQKVEFLVSFYNNEISEKSEIFDDQFSVERPDGSNFTLKIRSTKLEDSAMYFCASSGRGSNQPQHFGDGTRLSIL.